This TCR beta chain stems from a study of shared clonotypes between healthy human individuals. Study-wide results and limits: Clonotype sharing levels among donors were expected to vary with sequencing depth.

The CDR3 has 17 amino acids. Per the germline V gene, CDR1 is MGHRA and CDR2 is YSYEKL. The J segment lost 3 bases and the V segment lost 1 base, leaving 5 bases of the junction unmatched. The table lists this clone with a count of one. The target antigen is unknown. It was on ten immunoSEQ deep assay plates that unsorted PBMC DNA was sequenced. Libraries were prepared by immunoSEQ multiplex PCR; TCRdb keeps only in-frame clonotypes and omits some of them. The table has about half a million clones, roughly 85% seen once. This chain uses TRBV4-1 with TRBJ1-3; 11 bases fit TRBD1. This clonotype was sampled from a woman aged 40 to 50 in good health. Some clones in this sample may be carry-over from other donors' samples. Sequenced material: PBMCs. This CDR3 is CASSQGRTGGRGNTIYF. In DNA, the CDR3 is TGCGCCAGCAGCCAAGGCCGGACAGGGGGCCGTGGAAACACCATATATTTT.